This TCR beta chain stems from a study of blood T cells in healthy people across ages. The second PCR ran about 7 to 12 cycles with a sample-barcoded 5' primer and J-beta primers. One entry per CDR3 protein, called by TCRdb with MiXCR from the 5' RACE reads. The repertoire holds hundreds of thousands of distinct CDR3 sequences, with roughly 52% as singletons. Overall study findings and caveats: In these data, TCR beta diversity tracked strongly with naive T cell percentage.

CDR1 and CDR2 (germline): DFQATT, SNEGSKA (reference sequence). V was clipped by 6 bases and J by 3 bases, with 17 bases between them. This CDR3 is 14 amino acids long. Comment on this clonotype: Antigen specificity is unknown.

The total RNA that was extracted per sample amounted to at least 5 micrograms. This sequence was found in a man aged 25-45 years in good health. The chain has TRBV20-1 and TRBJ1-2, with a possible D match to TRBD1 (5 bases). The sample was blood. Written as DNA, the CDR3 is TGCAGTGCCCGGGCGTCGGGGCAGGACTATGGCTACACCTTC. This sequence encodes CSARASGQDYGYTF.